These 30 T cell receptor beta chains originate from one sample sequenced in a study of beta chain features in type 1 diabetes. Expressed TCRB transcripts were sequenced, since all the RNA that had been isolated was reverse transcribed. Measured with immunoSEQ multiplex PCR; TCRdb has only the in-frame clones, and not every one. The repertoire holds around 250,000 clones, approximately 14% seen once, with more than 0.02% in the top ten. Sample: naive CD4+ T cells from blood. The receptors originated from a woman aged 35 to 49 in good health.

The chain uses TRBV19 and TRBJ1-5; the match to TRBD1 covers 10 bases. V gave up 6 bases and J gave up 4 bases; unmatched junction bases: 12. This CDR3 comprises 17 residues. CDR1 and CDR2 from the germline V gene are LNHDA and SQIVND (reference sequence). CDR3 region: CASSSWGQGIPNQPQHF. The CDR3, as DNA: TGTGCCAGTAGCAGCTGGGGACAGGGGATCCCAAATCAGCCCCAGCATTTT.

This clone has just a few counts. CDR3 nucleotides: TGTGCCAGCAGCCCCGGGACAGGGCTTAATCAGCCCCAGCATTTT. This codes for CASSPGTGLNQPQHF. The chain has TRBV6-5 and TRBJ1-5; 9 bases agree with TRBD1. This CDR3 has 15 residues. J lost 4 bases, V lost 6 bases, and 7 bases had no gene match. Germline V gene data show CDR1 as MNHEY and CDR2 as SVGAGI.

This chain joins TRBV7-2 and TRBJ2-2, with a possible D match to TRBD2 (6 bases). In germline, CDR1 is SGHTA, CDR2 FQGNSA. Trimming cost V 1 base and J 3 bases, with 9 bases left between them. The CDR3 loop spans 15 amino acids. In DNA, the CDR3 is TGTGCCAGCAGCTTAGGGGGGGACTACACCGGGGAGCTGTTTTTT. This sequence encodes CASSLGGDYTGELFF.

This clone was detected a few times. The chain has TRBV18 and TRBJ1-5, with 12 bases lining up with TRBD1. Germline assignment: CDR1 KGHSH and CDR2 LQKENI. This CDR3 spans 17 amino acids. Germline trimming cut 3 bases from V and 6 bases from J; bases unmatched to any gene: 9. The CDR3 DNA reads as TGTGCCAGCTCACCCGATCTGGGACAGGGGGCTTTTCAGCCCCAGCATTTT. Residues: CASSPDLGQGAFQPQHF.

This rearrangement joins TRBV18 to TRBJ2-7, with a weak D call TRBD2 (6 bases). Per germline, CDR1 KGHSH and CDR2 LQKENI. The CDR3 is 19 amino acids. Between the trimmed V and J ends, which lost 3 bases and 0 bases, there was a span of 24 bases. As DNA, the CDR3 is TGTGCCAGCTCACCTACCATGGGGGGACGCGAGAGAAACTCCTACGAGCAGTACTTC. It is translated as CASSPTMGGRERNSYEQYF.

With respect to this clone: A read error may produce the germline difference seen at one junction end. The chain employs TRBV10-3 and TRBJ2-7; 10 bases align to TRBD1. The CDR3 runs 13 residues. Germline V gives CDR1 ENHRY, CDR2 SYGVKD. CDR3 protein: CAISEFDGTGENF. In DNA, the CDR3 is TGTGCCATCAGTGAGTTTGACGGGACAGGGGAGAACTTC.

This clone came up many times. The chain joins TRBV10-3 to TRBJ2-7; the D gene is possibly TRBD2 (5 bases). Between the trimmed V and J ends, which lost 0 bases and 12 bases, there was a span of 12 bases. Germline assignment: CDR1 ENHRY and CDR2 SYGVKD. The CDR3 totals 12 residues. CDR3 nucleotides: TGTGCCATCAGTGAGTCGAAGGAGGATGGGTACTTC. This translates into CAISESKEDGYF.

The gene calls are TRBV6-5 and TRBJ1-2; D unresolved. The CDR3 sequence is 15 residues long. V was shortened by 2 bases and J by 0 bases, with 10 bases between the two germline ends. In germline, CDR1 is MNHEY, CDR2 SVGAGI. DNA of the CDR3: TGTGCCAGCAGTTACAACGACGGAGCTAACTATGGCTACACCTTC. The encoded protein is CASSYNDGANYGYTF.

This clone turned up a few times. CDR3 nucleotides: TGCGCCAGCAGCTTGGTGACAGGCGAGAACACTGAAGCTTTCTTT. It yields the protein CASSLVTGENTEAFF. V is TRBV5-1 and J is TRBJ1-1; TRBD1 might be the D (6 bases). The CDR3 consists of 15 residues. Trimming pared 0 bases from V and 1 base from J, leaving 10 bases between. Germline assignment: CDR1 SGHRS and CDR2 YFSETQ.

This clone has only a few counts. The chain links TRBV27 to TRBJ2-5; possible D gene TRBD2, 5 bases. The V end lost 2 bases, the J end lost 4 bases, and 11 bases lay between the germline ends. The CDR3 has 14 residues. Germline assignment: CDR1 MNHEY and CDR2 SMNVEV (reference sequence). CDR3 loop: CASSLIEGLETQYF. The CDR3 nucleotides read TGTGCCAGCAGTTTAATCGAGGGCCTAGAGACCCAGTACTTC.

Here the CDR3 reads CASSIDRVETQYF. CDR3 DNA: TGTGCCAGTAGTATAGATCGGGTGGAGACCCAGTACTTC. The chain carries TRBV19 and TRBJ2-5, with D unclear. Germline CDR1 LNHDA, CDR2 SQIVND (reference sequence). Trimming shortened V by 0 bases and J by 5 bases, and 7 bases separated the two germline ends. The CDR3 contains 13 residues. Filled out from reference TRBV19 and TRBJ2-5, the complete variable domain reads DGGITQSPKYLFRKEGQNVTLSCEQNLNHDAMYWYRQDPGQGLRLIYYSQIVNDFQKGDIAEGYSVSREKKESFPLTVTSAQKNPTAFYLCASSIDRVETQYFGPGTRLLVL.

This clone was detected a few times. V gene TRBV6-5 combines with J gene TRBJ2-3, with TRBD2 identical over 7 bases. Unmatched junction bases numbered 9, after V lost 2 bases and J lost 10 bases. This CDR3 has 14 residues. Germline-derived CDR1 and CDR2 are MNHEY and SVGAGI. The CDR3: CASSYHRDYSPQYF. The CDR3 DNA sequence: TGTGCCAGCAGTTACCACCGGGACTACTCTCCGCAGTATTTT.

This clone was picked up a small number of times. V and J are TRBV6-6 and TRBJ1-2; D is unresolved. The V end was cut by 5 bases, the J end by 0 bases, with 7 bases between. The CDR3 runs 13 residues. Germline V gene sequence: CDR1 MNHNY, CDR2 SVGAGI (reference sequence). The CDR3 loop is CASSVAANYGYTF. The DNA for the CDR3 is TGTGCCAGCAGTGTGGCAGCTAACTATGGCTACACCTTC.

The chain couples TRBV7-9 to TRBJ1-4; D gene unclear. V was clipped by 5 bases and J by 7 bases, with 20 bases between them. The CDR3 extends over 16 amino acids. Germline assignment: CDR1 SEHNR and CDR2 FQNEAQ (reference sequence). The CDR3 here is CASSPGLTVTSEKLFF. The CDR3 DNA follows: TGTGCCAGCAGCCCAGGACTGACCGTGACGAGTGAAAAACTGTTTTTT.

This clone has only a few counts. The rearrangement joins TRBV10-1 to TRBJ2-3; D uncertain. The CDR3 length is 14 residues. Germline V gene lookup returns CDR1 WNHNN and CDR2 SYGVQD (reference sequence). The V and J ends lost 0 bases and 6 bases respectively, with 10 bases between them. This CDR3 reads CASSESGRMDTQYF. The CDR3 DNA follows: TGCGCCAGCAGTGAGTCCGGCAGGATGGATACGCAGTATTTT.

This clone was detected ten times or more. The chain employs TRBV19 and TRBJ2-7; 9 bases align to TRBD1. CDR3 size: 12 residues. Germline values: CDR1 LNHDA, CDR2 SQIVND (reference sequence). After removal of 9 bases from V and 5 bases from J, the junction contained 5 bases not matched to a gene. In DNA, the CDR3 is TGTGCCAGCCGGGACAGGGCCAACGAGCAGTACTTC. Its translation is CASRDRANEQYF.

In DNA form, the CDR3 reads TGCGCCAGCGGGTCCGACGACGGGGTGCCCTACGAGCAGTACTTC. Protein product: CASGSDDGVPYEQYF. J is TRBJ2-7 and V is TRBV5-1, with D maybe TRBD2 (5 bases). The CDR3 has 15 residues. Germline lookup yields CDR1 SGHRS and CDR2 YFSETQ. The V end was cut by 7 bases, the J end by 2 bases, with 19 bases between.

The rearrangement links TRBV6-5 to TRBJ2-2, with D possibly matching TRBD2 (5 bases). V lost 4 bases and J 7 bases, leaving 13 bases between the germline ends. The CDR3 loop spans 14 amino acids. From germline, CDR1 is MNHEY and CDR2 SVGAGI. Written as DNA, the CDR3 is TGTGCCAGCAGTTCTCTACTAGAGATCGGGGAGCTGTTTTTT. Its translation: CASSSLLEIGELFF.

This chain uses TRBV6-6 with TRBJ2-7, with D possibly TRBD1 on 5 matching bases. The ends were cut back, 10 bases at V and 6 bases at J, with 16 bases in the middle. Germline V CDR1 and CDR2: MNHNY, SVGAGI (reference sequence). This CDR3 contains 12 residues. The CDR3 spells CATEDSSSEQYF. The CDR3 DNA follows: TGTGCCACAGAAGACAGTTCTAGCGAGCAGTACTTC.

This sequence joins TRBV10-3 and TRBJ2-7; tentative D call: TRBD2 (6 bases). The V end lost 6 bases, the J end lost 3 bases, and 12 bases lay between the germline ends. The CDR3 totals 13 residues. From germline, CDR1 is ENHRY and CDR2 SYGVKD. The CDR3 nucleotides read TGTGCCATCAGAGGAGGAGGGAGCTACGAGCAGTACTTC. Amino acids: CAIRGGGSYEQYF.

The rearrangement links TRBV27 to TRBJ2-5; D call uncertain. With 3 bases removed from V and 1 base from J, the gap between germline ends came to 9 bases. The CDR3 runs 14 residues. The germline V gene has CDR1 MNHEY and CDR2 SMNVEV (reference sequence). The CDR3 DNA sequence: TGTGCCAGCAGTTTCTCAGGTCTCCAAGAGACCCAGTACTTC. Amino acid sequence: CASSFSGLQETQYF.

This chain connects TRBV4-3 to TRBJ1-5; D might be TRBD1 (6 bases). The V gene lost 0 bases and the J gene lost 1 base, with 16 bases spanning the gap. Germline V gives CDR1 LGHNA, CDR2 YSLEER. CDR3 length: 18 amino acids. The CDR3 region is CASSQDVPGGWSNQPQHF. In DNA, the CDR3 is TGCGCCAGCAGCCAAGACGTCCCGGGGGGCTGGAGCAATCAGCCCCAGCATTTT.

This clone has a handful of counts. The chain joins TRBV5-4 to TRBJ2-1; 11 bases are a match to TRBD1. The germline V gene has CDR1 SGHNT and CDR2 YYREEE (reference sequence). The CDR3 is made up of 16 amino acids. The ends lost 4 bases at V and 6 bases at J; junction bases unmatched: 9. The CDR3, as DNA: TGTGCCAGCAGCCCCAGGACAGGGGGCATGGGCAATGAGCAGTTCTTC. This sequence encodes CASSPRTGGMGNEQFF.

This clone was counted a few times. The chain has TRBV7-2 and TRBJ1-1, with 10 bases matching TRBD1. Germline assignment: CDR1 SGHTA and CDR2 FQGNSA. Trimming cost V 5 bases and J 4 bases; bases outside gene matches: 1. This CDR3 is built from 13 residues. Written as DNA, the CDR3 is TGTGCCAGCAGCGGGGACAGGGGCACTGAAGCTTTCTTT. Translation gives CASSGDRGTEAFF.

This clone turned up a few times. Other DNA sequences of this sample code for an identical CDR3. This chain links TRBV5-1 with TRBJ2-3, with a tentative D call TRBD2 (5 bases). Germline CDR1 and CDR2: SGHRS and YFSETQ. This CDR3 comprises 12 residues. The V and J ends lost 4 bases and 4 bases respectively, with 7 bases between them. The CDR3 spells CASSQEADTQYF. CDR3 DNA sequence: TGCGCCAGCAGCCAGGAGGCAGATACGCAGTATTTT.

This chain joins TRBV19 and TRBJ1-5, with TRBD1 as a possible D gene (5 bases). In germline, CDR1 is LNHDA, CDR2 SQIVND (reference sequence). CDR3 length equals 15 residues. V was shortened by 3 bases and J by 5 bases, with 14 bases between the two germline ends. CDR3 in amino acids: CASSISGHVDQPQHF. As DNA, the CDR3 is TGTGCCAGTAGTATTTCAGGACATGTTGATCAGCCCCAGCATTTT.

This chain joins TRBV4-2 and TRBJ1-2; the match to TRBD1 covers 8 bases. The CDR3 runs 15 residues. From germline, CDR1 is LGHNA and CDR2 YNFKEQ. J was trimmed by 6 bases and V by 2 bases; bases with no gene match: 8. The CDR3 DNA follows: TGTGCCAGCAGCCAATTCCAGGGGGCGCCGAATGGCTACACCTTC. It encodes CASSQFQGAPNGYTF.

The table lists this clone with a few counts. The chain links TRBV27 to TRBJ2-7; 7 bases are a match to TRBD1. Germline lookup yields CDR1 MNHEY and CDR2 SMNVEV (reference sequence). The CDR3 contains 16 residues. Losses at the gene ends were 1 base for V and 0 bases for J; bases not matched to a gene: 6. The CDR3 DNA follows: TGTGCCAGCAGTTTATTCCTGGACAGGTCCTCCTACGAGCAGTACTTC. Translated, it gives CASSLFLDRSSYEQYF.

CDR3 coding DNA: TGTGCCAGTAGTATAGAATTAAGCGGGGGCCTTCTTACCTACGAGCAGTACTTC. Protein: CASSIELSGGLLTYEQYF. J is TRBJ2-7 and V is TRBV19, with 8 bases aligning to TRBD2. The CDR3 has 18 amino acids. Germline values: CDR1 LNHDA, CDR2 SQIVND (reference sequence). J gave up 2 bases and V 0 bases, and 12 bases lay outside the gene matches.

This chain links TRBV4-3 with TRBJ1-6; the D is unclear. This CDR3 is built from 13 residues. Trimming took off 0 bases at V and 10 bases at J, with 7 bases between the two ends. CDR1 is LGHNA, CDR2 YSLEER, per germline. CDR3 DNA sequence: TGCGCCAGCAGCCAAGAGGAGAACTCACCCCTCCACTTT. This encodes CASSQEENSPLHF.